Sequencing of this T cell receptor (beta chain) was carried out in a study of T cell repertoires in cytomegalovirus infection. Details on this clonotype: Its antigen is currently unknown.

In TCRdb, the reads were re-called with MiXCR into one record per CDR3 protein. The sample lists fewer than 900,000 distinct CDR3 sequences, almost 30% occurring once. Trimming removed 2 bases from V and 0 bases from J, with 13 bases in between. The CDR3 consists of 17 residues. Germline lookup yields CDR1 SGHVS and CDR2 FNYEAQ. V usage is TRBV7-6 and J usage is TRBJ2-2; weak D call: TRBD1 (6 bases). This specimen consisted of cultured CD8+ T cells from PBMCs, obtained from culture after CMV antigen stimulation. This clonotype originated in a human donor in good health (CMV status not recorded). Some clones in this sample may be carry-over from other donors' samples. As DNA, the CDR3 is TGTGCCAGCAGCTTAACCGCAGGGGCACCGAACACCGGGGAGCTGTTTTTT. It yields the protein CASSLTAGAPNTGELFF.